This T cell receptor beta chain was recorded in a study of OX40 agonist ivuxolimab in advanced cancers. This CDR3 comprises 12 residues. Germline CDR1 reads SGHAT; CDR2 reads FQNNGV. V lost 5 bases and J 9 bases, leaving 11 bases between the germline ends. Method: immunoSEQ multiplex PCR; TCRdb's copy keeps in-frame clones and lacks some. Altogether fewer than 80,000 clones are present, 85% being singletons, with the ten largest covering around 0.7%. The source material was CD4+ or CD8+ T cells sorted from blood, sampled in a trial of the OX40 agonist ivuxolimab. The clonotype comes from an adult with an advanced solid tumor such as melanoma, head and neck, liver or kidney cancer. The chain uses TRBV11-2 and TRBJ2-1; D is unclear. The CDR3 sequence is CASSPVAVEQFF. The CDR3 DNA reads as TGTGCCAGCAGCCCAGTGGCGGTTGAGCAGTTCTTC. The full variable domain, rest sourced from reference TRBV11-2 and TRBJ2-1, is EAGVAQSPRYKIIEKRQSVAFWCNPISGHATLYWYQQILGQGPKLLIQFQNNGVVDDSQLPKDRFSAERLKGVDSTLKIQPAKLEDSAVYLCASSPVAVEQFFGPGTRLTVL.